This is a list of T cell receptor beta chains from one sample in a study of technical replicates of blood from a handful of donors. Clones were sequenced by immunoSEQ multiplex PCR, and TCRdb holds only the in-frame ones, with some missing. The profile covers roughly 69,000 clones, with around 84% appearing a single time and under 6.5% taken by the ten largest. Sequences were obtained from PBMCs. All receptors derive from a human donor in good health. Some clones in this sample may be carry-over from other donors' samples. The CDR3 runs from the conserved cysteine through the conserved F or W. D genes are given only for firm matches. Where a row states a size, it is once, few, many or the class of an expanded clone; other rows omit it.

TRBV5-8,TRBJ1-5,.,.,CASGPARGSHQPQHF,TGTGCCAGCGGCCCTGCGCGGGGGTCCCATCAGCCCCAGCATTTT
TRBV6-1,TRBJ1-1,.,.,CASRGGLNTEAFF,TGTGCCAGCCGCGGGGGTCTGAACACTGAAGCTTTCTTT
TRBV9,TRBJ1-2,TRBD1,few,CASSFRDRVNDGYTF,TGTGCCAGCAGCTTCCGGGACAGGGTGAATGATGGCTACACCTTC
TRBV15,TRBJ1-4,.,.,CATSRAPNEKLFF,TGTGCCACCAGCAGGGCACCTAATGAAAAACTGTTTTTT
TRBV6-6,TRBJ1-3,.,.,CASKLSTSGNTIYF,TGTGCCAGCAAACTAAGTACTTCCGGAAACACCATATATTTT
TRBV5-4,TRBJ1-1,.,.,CASSSPPTGTANTEAFF,TGTGCCAGCAGCTCCCCCCCAACAGGGACGGCGAACACTGAAGCTTTCTTT
TRBV11-1,TRBJ2-7,TRBD2,.,CASSPTGLSFYEQYF,TGTGCCAGCAGCCCTACGGGACTATCTTTCTACGAGCAGTACTTC
TRBV12-5,TRBJ2-7,.,.,CASGPSGNYEQYF,TGTGCTAGTGGCCCATCGGGAAACTACGAGCAGTACTTC
TRBV5-6,TRBJ1-2,.,.,CASSPGLNYGYTF,TGTGCCAGCAGCCCAGGACTGAACTATGGCTACACCTTC
TRBV4-3,TRBJ2-3,.,.,CASSQDRQPTDTQYF,TGCGCCAGCAGCCAAGATCGACAGCCCACAGATACGCAGTATTTT
TRBV7-3,TRBJ2-1,TRBD1,.,CASSLSRDSKNNEQFF,TGTGCCAGCAGCTTAAGCCGGGACAGCAAGAACAATGAGCAGTTCTTC
TRBV19,TRBJ1-1,.,few,CASREAGRETEAFF,TGTGCCAGTCGGGAGGCGGGAAGAGAGACTGAAGCTTTCTTT
TRBV9,TRBJ1-1,TRBD1,.,CASSVTAGGTGGAFF,TGTGCCAGCAGCGTAACCGCAGGAGGGACAGGGGGAGCTTTCTTT
TRBV5-1,TRBJ1-1,TRBD1,few,CASSSQGGNTEAFF,TGCGCCAGCAGCTCACAGGGGGGCAACACTGAAGCTTTCTTT
TRBV5-1,TRBJ2-6,.,once,CASARDSSGGANVLTF,TGCGCCAGCGCCAGGGACTCCTCTGGAGGGGCCAACGTCCTGACTTTC
TRBV9,TRBJ2-5,TRBD2,.,CASSVGRGETQYF,TGTGCCAGCAGCGTCGGGAGGGGGGAGACCCAGTACTTC
TRBV7-9,TRBJ1-4,TRBD1,.,CASSRGTGPSHLGREKLFF,TGTGCCAGCAGCCGAGGGACAGGGCCGAGCCATCTAGGAAGAGAAAAACTGTTTTTT
TRBV4-2,TRBJ2-1,TRBD2,.,CASSERGGGFNEQFF,TGTGCCAGCAGCGAGCGGGGGGGCGGTTTCAATGAGCAGTTCTTC
TRBV15,TRBJ1-5,.,.,CATSRGLDWASNQPQHF,TGTGCCACCAGCAGAGGGCTTGATTGGGCCAGCAATCAGCCCCAGCATTTT
TRBV11-3,TRBJ2-3,.,.,CASSLGGGADTQYF,TGTGCCAGCAGCTTGGGGGGAGGTGCAGATACGCAGTATTTT
TRBV7-7,TRBJ2-7,TRBD1,.,CASSLGTGSGEQYF,TGTGCCAGCAGCTTAGGGACAGGGTCTGGCGAGCAGTACTTC
TRBV9,TRBJ2-7,TRBD2,.,CASSAGTSGDYEQYF,TGTGCCAGCAGCGCCGGGACTAGCGGGGACTACGAGCAGTACTTC
TRBV10-3,TRBJ1-1,.,.,CAISEVTGNTEAFF,TGTGCCATCAGTGAGGTGACAGGCAACACTGAAGCTTTCTTT
TRBV7-9,TRBJ2-6,.,once,CASSLGLVSGANVLTF,TGTGCCAGCAGCTTAGGACTGGTTTCTGGGGCCAACGTCCTGACTTTC
TRBV9,TRBJ2-2,.,.,CASSVSQGIGELFF,TGTGCCAGCAGCGTAAGTCAGGGAATCGGGGAGCTGTTTTTT
TRBV5-1,TRBJ2-2,TRBD2,.,CASSMLAGGPGELFF,TGCGCCAGCAGCATGCTAGCGGGGGGGCCCGGGGAGCTGTTTTTT
TRBV19,TRBJ2-3,TRBD1,once,CASSQGVQYTDTQYF,TGTGCCAGTTCACAGGGGGTCCAATACACAGATACGCAGTATTTT
TRBV18,TRBJ1-5,.,.,CASSEGGMIRTPHF,TGTGCCAGCTCAGAGGGGGGGATGATAAGGACACCCCATTTT
TRBV30,TRBJ2-1,TRBD2,.,CACFRPGGEKQFF,TGTGCCTGCTTCCGCCCCGGGGGGGAGAAGCAGTTCTTC
TRBV7-8,TRBJ1-1,TRBD1,.,CASSFHRLLKTGTEAFF,TGTGCCAGCAGCTTCCACCGCTTACTTAAGACAGGGACTGAAGCTTTCTTT
TRBV5-6,TRBJ1-5,.,.,CASSLAWRTGGNQPQHF,TGTGCCAGCAGCTTGGCCTGGAGAACGGGAGGCAATCAGCCCCAGCATTTT
TRBV7-2,TRBJ1-1,TRBD1,.,CASSLDRGGAFF,TGTGCCAGCAGCCTAGACAGGGGTGGTGCTTTCTTT
TRBV29-1,TRBJ2-2,TRBD2,once,CSVVSGGARTGELFF,TGCAGCGTCGTTAGCGGGGGGGCCAGAACCGGGGAGCTGTTTTTT
TRBV19,TRBJ1-2,TRBD1,.,CASNAGGQEAYGYTF,TGTGCCAGTAACGCCGGGGGACAGGAAGCCTATGGCTACACCTTC
TRBV19,TRBJ2-7,TRBD1,.,CATSLQGSSYEQYF,TGTGCCACATCACTACAGGGGAGCTCCTACGAGCAGTACTTC
TRBV7-2,TRBJ1-5,.,.,CASSLEPGVWKPQHF,TGTGCCAGCAGCTTAGAACCCGGGGTATGGAAGCCCCAGCATTTT
TRBV13,TRBJ2-7,TRBD1,.,CASSSDRVWYF,TGTGCCAGCAGCTCAGACAGGGTGTGGTACTTC
TRBV4-3,TRBJ2-3,TRBD2,once,CASSLGEAGGRDTQYF,TGCGCCAGCAGCCTCGGAGAAGCGGGAGGAAGGGATACGCAGTATTTT
TRBV11-3,TRBJ2-2,TRBD1,.,CASSSRTGRNTGELFF,TGTGCCAGCAGCTCAAGGACAGGGCGGAACACCGGGGAGCTGTTTTTT
TRBV7-8,TRBJ2-7,TRBD2,.,CASGDGGAFYEQYF,TGTGCCAGCGGAGACGGGGGGGCCTTCTACGAGCAGTACTTC
TRBV7-2,TRBJ2-2,.,once,CASSLVRISTGELFF,TGTGCCAGCAGCTTAGTACGTATTAGCACCGGGGAGCTGTTTTTT
TRBV5-1,TRBJ1-6,.,.,CASSLGGGNSPLHF,TGCGCCAGCAGCTTGGGAGGGGGTAATTCACCCCTCCACTTT
TRBV21-1,TRBJ2-1,.,.,CASSKGRDRFACNEQFF,TGTGCCAGCAGCAAAGGTCGGGACAGATTTGCATGCAATGAGCAGTTCTTC
TRBV28,TRBJ2-7,.,.,CASSKNLRGEQYF,TGTGCCAGCAGTAAAAACCTTAGGGGCGAGCAGTACTTC
TRBV6-6,TRBJ2-1,TRBD2,.,CASTRGTSGYNEQFF,TGTGCCAGCACTCGGGGGACTAGCGGGTACAATGAGCAGTTCTTC
TRBV19,TRBJ1-2,TRBD1,few,CASILTGTVKNYGYTF,TGTGCCAGTATCCTTACCGGGACAGTCAAAAACTATGGCTACACCTTC
TRBV5-4,TRBJ1-5,.,.,CASSLSGGNQPQHF,TGTGCCAGCAGCTTGTCCGGGGGCAATCAGCCCCAGCATTTT
TRBV7-9,TRBJ1-4,.,many,CASSFSQATNEKLFF,TGTGCCAGCAGCTTCTCACAGGCAACTAATGAAAAACTGTTTTTT
TRBV4-3,TRBJ2-3,.,.,CASSQDRGSAQYF,TGCGCCAGCAGCCAAGATAGGGGCAGCGCGCAGTATTTT
TRBV6-1,TRBJ1-2,.,.,CASSEVVSSTNYGYTF,TGTGCCAGCAGTGAAGTCGTGAGTTCCACTAACTATGGCTACACCTTC
TRBV5-4,TRBJ1-2,.,once,CASSLTGSYGYTF,TGTGCCAGCAGCTTGACGGGGAGCTATGGCTACACCTTC
TRBV10-3,TRBJ1-5,TRBD1,few,CAISESMGQGAYQPQHF,TGTGCCATCAGTGAGTCGATGGGACAGGGGGCCTATCAGCCCCAGCATTTT